This T cell receptor beta chain was documented in a study of OX40 agonist ivuxolimab in advanced cancers. Trimming took 3 bases from V and 6 from J, leaving 5 bases between them. This CDR3 comprises 11 residues. Looked up from germline, CDR1 is MGHRA and CDR2 is YSYEKL. This clone came up once. Some clones are missing from TCRdb's copy, which holds only in-frame ones; the method was immunoSEQ multiplex PCR. This table holds 15,000 or so clones, nearly 80% found once. The sequencing used CD4+ or CD8+ T cells sorted from blood, collected in a trial of the OX40 agonist ivuxolimab. This chain uses TRBV4-1 with TRBJ1-2; D is undetermined. The source of this sequence is an adult with an advanced solid tumor such as melanoma, head and neck, liver or kidney cancer. The CDR3 DNA follows: TGCGCCAGCAGCCAGGGGAATGGCTACACCTTC. Encoded protein: CASSQGNGYTF.